One and the same sample provided the 21 T cell receptor beta chains below, sequenced in a study of blood T cell repertoires in COVID-19. Clones were sequenced by immunoSEQ multiplex PCR, and TCRdb holds only the in-frame ones, with some missing. The table lists some 200,000 clones, 80% to 90% of them singletons. Sequencing was carried out using peripheral blood. The source of these receptors is a woman between 55 and 75 years old who had recovered from COVID-19.

The CDR3 region is CASSPRWQGYGYTF. In nucleotides, the CDR3 is TGTGCCAGCAGCCCTCGGTGGCAGGGATATGGCTACACCTTC. The chain employs TRBV7-2 and TRBJ1-2; tentative D call: TRBD1 (5 bases). The V and J ends lost 5 bases and 5 bases respectively, with 15 bases between them. Germline CDR1 is SGHTA and CDR2 is FQGNSA. The CDR3 spans 14 residues.

The chain is built from TRBV27 and TRBJ2-2, with D perhaps TRBD2 (6 bases). In germline, CDR1 is MNHEY, CDR2 SMNVEV (reference sequence). The CDR3 is made up of 19 amino acids. The V end lost 6 bases, the J end lost 4 bases, and 27 bases lay between the germline ends. CDR3 DNA sequence: TGTGCCAGCAGGTCGGAGTTGCGTAAGGCCGGGGGAAGCACCGGGGAGCTGTTTTTT. Protein product: CASRSELRKAGGSTGELFF.

In nucleotides, the CDR3 is TGTGCCAGCAGATCCCGGGACATCCTGTACGAGCAGTACTTC. Its translation is CASRSRDILYEQYF. The chain links TRBV5-8 to TRBJ2-7, with D tentatively TRBD1 (6 bases). This CDR3 spans 14 amino acids. V lost 5 bases to trimming and J lost 4 bases, with 16 bases between them. Germline V gene lookup returns CDR1 SGHTS and CDR2 YDEGEE.

The V call is TRBV19, the J call TRBJ2-1; D not resolved. CDR1 and CDR2 from the germline V gene are LNHDA and SQIVND (reference sequence). This CDR3 has 15 residues. The V and J ends lost 1 base and 0 bases respectively, with 7 bases between them. CDR3 sequence: CASSIVDGSYNEQFF. CDR3 DNA: TGTGCCAGTAGTATAGTAGATGGCTCCTACAATGAGCAGTTCTTC. The full variable domain, completed using reference TRBV19 and TRBJ2-1, is DGGITQSPKYLFRKEGQNVTLSCEQNLNHDAMYWYRQDPGQGLRLIYYSQIVNDFQKGDIAEGYSVSREKKESFPLTVTSAQKNPTAFYLCASSIVDGSYNEQFFGPGTRLTVL.

This rearrangement joins TRBV3-1 (or the pseudogene TRBV3-2) to TRBJ1-3, with 9 positions matching TRBD1. V lost 1 base, J lost 2 bases, and 0 bases stayed unmatched. This CDR3 is 15 amino acids long. Germline loops: CDR1 LGHDT, CDR2 YNNKEL (reference sequence). The CDR3 loop reads CASSQGTGAGNTIYF. CDR3 coding DNA: TGTGCCAGCAGCCAAGGGACAGGGGCTGGAAACACCATATATTTT.

The chain couples TRBV15 to TRBJ2-3; D not certain. The V end lost 0 bases, the J end lost 2 bases, and 12 bases lay between the germline ends. The germline V gene has CDR1 LNHNV and CDR2 YYDKDF (reference sequence). This CDR3 contains 16 residues. CDR3 sequence (DNA): TGTGCCACCAGCAGAGATCCTAAGCGCCCCACAGATACGCAGTATTTT. The encoded protein is CATSRDPKRPTDTQYF.

The V and J genes are TRBV5-4 and TRBJ2-1; 11 positions agree with TRBD2. The CDR3 is made up of 15 amino acids. CDR1 and CDR2 from the germline V gene are SGHNT and YYREEE (reference sequence). The trim removed 0 bases at V and 7 bases at J, leaving 3 bases unmatched. The CDR3 DNA is TGTGCCAGCAGCTTGGGCCGGACTAGCGGGAATGAGCAGTTCTTC. Translating gives CASSLGRTSGNEQFF.

The V gene is TRBV6-5, the J gene TRBJ2-3; D gene uncertain. Germline CDR1 reads MNHEY; CDR2 reads SVGAGI. CDR3 length equals 11 residues. V was shortened by 6 bases and J by 6 bases, with 7 bases between the two germline ends. The CDR3 here is CASRQWDTQYF. The CDR3 nucleotides are TGTGCCAGCAGGCAGTGGGATACGCAGTATTTT.

A few counts support this clone. This rearrangement joins TRBV5-4 to TRBJ1-2; no definite D call. This CDR3 spans 13 amino acids. Trimming left V 0 bases short and J 4 bases short, with 7 bases between. Germline V lookup: CDR1 SGHNT, CDR2 YYREEE (reference sequence). CDR3 loop: CASSLGLFYGYTF. CDR3 DNA sequence: TGTGCCAGCAGCTTGGGTCTCTTCTATGGCTACACCTTC.

The chain carries TRBV6-2 or TRBV6-3 and TRBJ2-1, with D perhaps TRBD2 (5 bases). Germline CDR1 is MNHEY and CDR2 is SVGEGT. With 2 bases removed from V and 1 base from J, the gap between germline ends came to 15 bases. The CDR3 is 17 amino acids. The CDR3 nucleotides read TGTGCCAGCAGTTACAAGTCCGGGGAAGTTTCCTACAATGAGCAGTTCTTC. Amino acids: CASSYKSGEVSYNEQFF.

This chain uses TRBV30 with TRBJ1-4, with D perhaps TRBD1 (5 bases). The CDR3 consists of 14 residues. The V and J ends lost 1 base and 4 bases respectively, with 10 bases between them. Germline V gives CDR1 GTSNPN, CDR2 SVGIG (reference sequence). The CDR3 protein is CAWSEGAVNEKLFF. As DNA, the CDR3 is TGTGCCTGGAGTGAAGGGGCCGTTAATGAAAAACTGTTTTTT.

V usage is TRBV3-1 (or the pseudogene TRBV3-2) and J usage is TRBJ2-7; the D gene is possibly TRBD1 (5 bases). Germline V gene lookup returns CDR1 LGHDT and CDR2 YNNKEL (reference sequence). This CDR3 is 17 amino acids long. V was trimmed by 0 bases and J by 0 bases, leaving 15 bases between them. DNA of the CDR3: TGTGCCAGCAGCCAAGACGACAGAGCTAAAAGCTCCTACGAGCAGTACTTC. Translation: CASSQDDRAKSSYEQYF.

The CDR3 region has the DNA TGTGCCTGGAGTCGCTCCTACGAGCAGTACTTC. The encoded protein is CAWSRSYEQYF. This chain uses TRBV30 with TRBJ2-7; D remains unclear. The germline gives CDR1 GTSNPN, CDR2 SVGIG (reference sequence). CDR3 size: 11 residues. V was cut by 2 bases and J by 0 bases, with 2 bases left in between.

The CDR3 DNA reads TGCGCCAGCAGCTTGGAACAGCTACAAGAGACCCAGTACTTC. Amino acids: CASSLEQLQETQYF. This chain joins TRBV5-1 and TRBJ2-5; the D is unclear. This CDR3 is built from 14 residues. Germline lookup yields CDR1 SGHRS and CDR2 YFSETQ. Trimming stripped 0 bases from V and 2 bases from J, with 8 bases between.

V gene TRBV3-1 (or the pseudogene TRBV3-2) combines with J gene TRBJ2-7, with 9 nucleotides matching TRBD2. CDR1 LGHDT and CDR2 YNNKEL come from the germline V gene (reference sequence). The CDR3 is 16 amino acids. V gave up 3 bases and J gave up 0 bases; unmatched junction bases: 6. CDR3 protein: CASSQRAGGSSYEQYF. The CDR3 nucleotides read TGTGCCAGCAGCCAGAGAGCGGGGGGAAGCTCCTACGAGCAGTACTTC.

The chain employs TRBV7-2 and TRBJ1-5; D is possibly TRBD1 (5 bases). The CDR3 is made up of 14 amino acids. Germline V CDR1 and CDR2: SGHTA, FQGNSA. V was pared by 5 bases and J by 3 bases, with 11 bases between. CDR3 in DNA: TGTGCCAGCAGCCGCAGGGTATCCAATCAGCCCCAGCATTTT. Encoded protein: CASSRRVSNQPQHF.

The rearrangement joins TRBV7-2 to TRBJ2-3, with D unclear. V shed 6 bases and J shed 2 bases, with 6 bases lying between them. The CDR3 consists of 12 residues. Germline V lookup: CDR1 SGHTA, CDR2 FQGNSA. The CDR3 DNA reads TGTGCCAGCAGACAGCTCACAGATACGCAGTATTTT. As protein: CASRQLTDTQYF.

This sequence joins TRBV4-1 and TRBJ2-4, with unresolved D. The CDR3 totals 15 residues. Germline CDR1 and CDR2: MGHRA and YSYEKL. Trimming took 5 bases from V and 0 from J, leaving 11 bases between them. The DNA for the CDR3 is TGCGCCAGCAGCAACAGTAGATTAGCCAAAAACATTCAGTACTTC. Its protein is CASSNSRLAKNIQYF.

This clone came up once. This sequence joins TRBV4-2 and TRBJ1-2; D is perhaps TRBD1 (5 bases). This CDR3 has 14 amino acids. CDR1 and CDR2 (germline): LGHNA, YNFKEQ. Trimming left V 5 bases short and J 2 bases short, with 12 bases between. In DNA form, the CDR3 reads TGTGCCAGCAGCGGGGCAGAGACCAACTATGGCTACACCTTC. As protein: CASSGAETNYGYTF.

CDR3 bases: TGTGCCAGCCACAGGGGACGGGAGACCCAGTACTTC. It specifies CASHRGRETQYF. The chain links TRBV6-5 to TRBJ2-5; TRBD1 matches at 7 bases. Trimming cost V 8 bases and J 5 bases; bases outside gene matches: 5. The CDR3 spans 12 residues. CDR1 and CDR2 from the germline V gene are MNHEY and SVGAGI.

The chain links TRBV12-5 to TRBJ1-2; 7 nucleotides line up with TRBD1. V lost 0 bases and J lost 4; bases outside the gene matches: 8. The CDR3 has 16 residues. Germline V gene data show CDR1 as LGHNT and CDR2 as FRNRAP. CDR3 sequence: CASGLVQTGVLYGYTF. The CDR3, as DNA: TGTGCTAGTGGTTTGGTACAAACAGGGGTTCTCTATGGCTACACCTTC.